Only a few counts were recorded for the clone carrying this T cell receptor beta chain. What it binds is unknown. TCRdb reanalysed the 5' RACE reads using MiXCR and keeps one entry per CDR3 protein. The sample records a few hundred thousand distinct CDR3 sequences, 3% to 4.5% being singletons. This entry is derived from a study of T cells after yellow fever vaccination. Study-level points and caveats: It was a weaker secondary response, yet one that peaked faster, at day 5 versus 15.

CDR3 length equals 15 residues. V lost 5 bases and J lost 1, with 14 bases in between. Per the germline V gene, CDR1 is SGHTA and CDR2 is FQGNSA. The chain recombines TRBV7-2 with TRBJ1-1, with D tentatively TRBD1 (5 bases). The receptor was isolated from a young man who received the YFV17D yellow fever vaccine. The sample was PBMCs, taken 5 days after the yellow fever booster vaccination. CDR3 in DNA: TGTGCCAGCAGCCTGGGAGGGGTTACGAACACTGAAGCTTTCTTT. It is translated as CASSLGGVTNTEAFF.